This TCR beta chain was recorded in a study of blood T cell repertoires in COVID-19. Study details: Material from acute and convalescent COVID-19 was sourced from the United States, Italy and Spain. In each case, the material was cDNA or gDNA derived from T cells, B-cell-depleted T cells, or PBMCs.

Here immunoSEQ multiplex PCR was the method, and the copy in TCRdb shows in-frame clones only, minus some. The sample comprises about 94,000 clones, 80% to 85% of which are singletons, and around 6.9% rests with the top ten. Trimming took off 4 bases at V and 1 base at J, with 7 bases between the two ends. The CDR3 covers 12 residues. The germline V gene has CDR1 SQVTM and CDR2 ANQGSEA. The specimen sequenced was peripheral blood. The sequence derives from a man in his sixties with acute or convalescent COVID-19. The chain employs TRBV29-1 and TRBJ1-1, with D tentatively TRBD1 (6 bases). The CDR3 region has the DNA TGCAGCGTTGTACAGGGGAACACTGAAGCTTTCTTT. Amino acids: CSVVQGNTEAFF.